This is a list of T cell receptor beta chains from one sample in a study of blood T cell repertoires in COVID-19. Sequencing used immunoSEQ multiplex PCR; TCRdb keeps in-frame clones, though not all of them. The sample lists 310,000 or so clones, approximately 90% seen once, with over 9% in the top ten. Sequencing was performed on PBMCs or T cells enriched from blood (not recorded which). These receptors were collected from a woman aged 40 to 50 who had recovered from COVID-19. Each CDR3 is given with its conserved first and last residue. A D gene is named only where the DNA matches it firmly. For some rows the clone size is stated as once, few or many, or as a class when expanded; others skip it.

j_gene	abundance	v_gene	d_gene	CDR3aa	CDR3nt
TRBJ2-7	once	TRBV15	-	CATSRDIGGLNEQYF	TGTGCCACCAGCAGAGATATTGGGGGGTTGAACGAGCAGTACTTC
TRBJ1-1	-	TRBV10-3	TRBD1	CAISGGTVPSGEAFF	TGTGCCATCAGTGGCGGGACAGTCCCCTCTGGCGAAGCTTTCTTT
TRBJ1-6	-	TRBV5-1	TRBD1	CASSAGTDTYGSPLHF	TGCGCCAGCAGCGCCGGGACAGACACCTATGGTTCACCCCTCCACTTT
TRBJ2-1	-	TRBV5-1	TRBD2	CASSWIAGEYNEQFF	TGCGCCAGCAGCTGGATAGCGGGGGAGTACAATGAGCAGTTCTTC
TRBJ2-1	-	TRBV27	-	CASSLELSDYNEQFF	TGTGCCAGCAGTTTAGAGCTTAGTGACTACAATGAGCAGTTCTTC
TRBJ2-1	-	TRBV7-8	TRBD2	CASSDSGRLYNEQFF	TGTGCCAGCAGCGATAGCGGGAGGCTGTACAATGAGCAGTTCTTC
TRBJ2-1	-	TRBV7-9	-	CASSLASVYNEQFF	TGTGCCAGCAGCTTAGCTAGCGTGTACAATGAGCAGTTCTTC
TRBJ2-2	-	TRBV7-2	-	CASSPRLVGDTGELFF	TGTGCCAGCAGCCCCCGACTGGTGGGAGACACCGGGGAGCTGTTTTTT
TRBJ2-7	once	TRBV4-1	TRBD2	CASSQEGLAVSFSYEQYF	TGCGCCAGCAGCCAAGAAGGACTAGCGGTAAGCTTCTCCTACGAGCAGTACTTC
TRBJ2-7	-	TRBV7-3	TRBD1	CASSMTGGGPYEQYF	TGTGCCAGCAGCATGACAGGGGGAGGGCCCTACGAGCAGTACTTC
TRBJ2-5	-	TRBV11-2	TRBD2	CASSLTSGGFGETQYF	TGTGCCAGCAGCCTTACTAGCGGGGGGTTCGGAGAGACCCAGTACTTC